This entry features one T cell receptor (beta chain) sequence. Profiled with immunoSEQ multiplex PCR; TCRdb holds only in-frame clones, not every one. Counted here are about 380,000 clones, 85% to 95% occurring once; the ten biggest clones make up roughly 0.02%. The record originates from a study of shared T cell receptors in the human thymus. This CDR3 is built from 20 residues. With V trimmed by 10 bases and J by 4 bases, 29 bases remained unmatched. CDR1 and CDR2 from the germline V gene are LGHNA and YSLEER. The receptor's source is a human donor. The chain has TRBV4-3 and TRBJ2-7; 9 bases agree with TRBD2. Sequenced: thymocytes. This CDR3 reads CATAPEASGNYRGIKYEQYF. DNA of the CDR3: TGCGCCACCGCCCCGGAGGCTAGCGGGAACTATCGGGGTATTAAGTACGAGCAGTACTTC.